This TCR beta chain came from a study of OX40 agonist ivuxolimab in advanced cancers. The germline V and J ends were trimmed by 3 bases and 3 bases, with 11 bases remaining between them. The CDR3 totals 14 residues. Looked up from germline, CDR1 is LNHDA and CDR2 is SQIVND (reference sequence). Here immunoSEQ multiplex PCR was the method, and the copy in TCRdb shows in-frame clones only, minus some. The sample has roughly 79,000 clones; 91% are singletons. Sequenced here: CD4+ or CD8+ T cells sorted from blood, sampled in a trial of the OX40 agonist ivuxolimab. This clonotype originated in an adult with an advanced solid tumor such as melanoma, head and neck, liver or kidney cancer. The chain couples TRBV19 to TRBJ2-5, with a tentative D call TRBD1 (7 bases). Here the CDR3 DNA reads TGTGCCAGTAGTATTGGAGGGGGCGAAGAGACCCAGTACTTC. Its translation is CASSIGGGEETQYF.